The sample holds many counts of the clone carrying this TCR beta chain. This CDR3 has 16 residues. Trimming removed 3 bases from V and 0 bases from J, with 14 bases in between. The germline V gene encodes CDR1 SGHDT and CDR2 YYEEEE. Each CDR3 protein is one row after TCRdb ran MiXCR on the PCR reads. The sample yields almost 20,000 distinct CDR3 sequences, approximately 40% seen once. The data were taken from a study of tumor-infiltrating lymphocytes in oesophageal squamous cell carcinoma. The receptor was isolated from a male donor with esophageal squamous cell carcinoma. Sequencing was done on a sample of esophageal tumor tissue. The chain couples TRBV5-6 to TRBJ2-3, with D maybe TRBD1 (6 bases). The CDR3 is CASSWAGTPSTDTQYF. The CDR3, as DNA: TGTGCCAGCAGCTGGGCCGGGACACCTAGCACAGATACGCAGTATTTT.